This T cell receptor (beta chain) was sequenced for a study of shared T cell receptors in the human thymus. Assay: immunoSEQ multiplex PCR; the TCRdb copy retains only in-frame clones and omits some. The sample lists over 650,000 clones; over 75% were seen once. Germline CDR1 reads MNHNS; CDR2 reads SASEGT. The CDR3 has 18 residues. V lost 1 base and J lost 0, with 15 bases in between. The data were also submitted as part of a second study, on human thymus T cells. That paper adds: Donation came from healthy Finnish infants having corrective surgery for congenital heart defects. Thymus specimens were resections from corrective heart surgery. Related research described thymic repertoires that were highly overlapping among unrelated individuals.

The chain combines TRBV6-1 with TRBJ1-4, with TRBD1 as a possible D gene (6 bases). The source is a boy under two years old with a congenital heart defect. Sequencing was carried out using thymocytes. Here the CDR3 DNA reads TGTGCCAGCAGTGAAGTGGGCAGGGGAGGGGCAACTAATGAAAAACTGTTTTTT. Residues: CASSEVGRGGATNEKLFF.